Shown below are 17 T cell receptor beta chains from a single sample sequenced in a study of T cells in Graves' hyperthyroidism and ophthalmopathy. Amplification targeted TCR beta CDR3 regions from RNA transcripts. HTBI primers were employed in a first-round RT-PCR of the TCR CDR3. TCRdb reprocessed the multiplex PCR reads via MiXCR and lists one record per CDR3 protein. This repertoire shows around 690,000 distinct CDR3 sequences, roughly 20% found once; its top ten account for under 35%. The sample was blood. The receptors were sampled from a man aged 30-40 years with Graves' ophthalmopathy.

The rearrangement links TRBV20-1 to TRBJ1-5, with a tentative D call TRBD1 (6 bases). Germline CDR1 and CDR2: DFQATT and SNEGSKA (reference sequence). This CDR3 has 17 residues. Trimming took off 2 bases at V and 3 bases at J, with 20 bases between the two ends. As DNA, the CDR3 is TGCAGTGCTAGAAGCCCAGAGGGGGAACAATTCAATCAGCCCCAGCATTTT. Its protein product is CSARSPEGEQFNQPQHF.

This clonotype appeared a few times. V gene TRBV5-6 combines with J gene TRBJ2-7, with TRBD2 matching over 10 bases. Germline-derived CDR1 and CDR2 are SGHDT and YYEEEE. This CDR3 comprises 15 residues. Losses at the gene ends were 4 bases for V and 6 bases for J; bases not matched to a gene: 10. The CDR3 DNA reads TGTGCCAGCAGCCGGAGAGCGGGAGGGAGGGGCGAGCAGTACTTC. It is translated as CASSRRAGGRGEQYF.

The chain is built from TRBV9 and TRBJ1-5, with D maybe TRBD1 (5 bases). V lost 1 base and J lost 4, with 12 bases in between. This CDR3 region has 15 residues. Germline V gene data show CDR1 as SGDLS and CDR2 as YYNGEE. CDR3 sequence reads: CASSVSGTANQPQHF. The CDR3 region has the DNA TGTGCCAGCAGCGTATCTGGGACGGCTAATCAGCCCCAGCATTTT.

This clonotype was found many times. The J gene is TRBJ2-7, the V gene TRBV28; 12 positions agree with TRBD2. Germline CDR1 reads MDHEN; CDR2 reads SYDVKM. This CDR3 has 19 amino acids. The V and J ends lost 5 bases and 3 bases, in that order; junction bases with no gene match: 17. CDR3 residues: CASSAQFGARTSGDYEQYF. In DNA form, the CDR3 reads TGTGCCAGCAGTGCTCAATTTGGGGCGCGGACTAGCGGGGACTACGAGCAGTACTTC.

The V and J genes are TRBV20-1 and TRBJ2-3; a possible D gene is TRBD1 (6 bases). Germline lookup yields CDR1 DFQATT and CDR2 SNEGSKA (reference sequence). The CDR3 totals 11 residues. Deletions cut 6 bases from V and 13 bases from J, with 17 bases between. CDR3 DNA sequence: TGCAGTGCGCCCACAGGGTCTCACGAGTATTTT. Encoded protein: CSAPTGSHEYF.

This clonotype was picked up many times. The V and J genes are TRBV30 and TRBJ1-2; D is uncertain. This CDR3 has 11 residues. CDR1 and CDR2 from the germline V gene are GTSNPN and SVGIG (reference sequence). Trimming cost V 2 bases and J 8 bases, with 9 bases left between them. The CDR3, as DNA: TGTGCCTGGAGTACCGGCGGAGGCTACACCTTC. The encoded protein is CAWSTGGGYTF.

The sample holds a few counts of this clonotype. V gene TRBV6-4 combines with J gene TRBJ2-3, with 11 bases aligning to TRBD2. The CDR3 contains 15 residues. V was pared by 8 bases and J by 5 bases, with 9 bases of the junction left unmatched. CDR1 and CDR2 (germline): MRHNA, SNTAGT. CDR3 nucleotide sequence: TGTGCCAGCTACATTCTGGGGACTAGCGGAGATACGCAGTATTTT. Amino acids: CASYILGTSGDTQYF.

Ten or more counts support this clonotype. The J gene is TRBJ2-1, the V gene TRBV11-2; D call uncertain. V lost 5 bases to trimming and J lost 0 bases, with 17 bases between them. The CDR3 is 17 residues long. Germline V gene data show CDR1 as SGHAT and CDR2 as FQNNGV. CDR3 DNA sequence: TGTGCCAGCAGCCTATCTGTGTCAGTTAGCTCCTACAATGAGCAGTTCTTC. This encodes CASSLSVSVSSYNEQFF.

There are a few counts of this clonotype. The chain joins TRBV7-2 to TRBJ1-2; D not resolved. Germline CDR1 is SGHTA and CDR2 is FQGNSA. The CDR3 sequence is 15 residues long. V lost 5 bases and J lost 1, with 14 bases in between. In nucleotides, the CDR3 is TGTGCCAGCAGCCATCGGACGGTATTTAACTATGGCTACACCTTC. Its protein product is CASSHRTVFNYGYTF.

This clonotype occurred many times. CDR3 nucleotides: TGTGCCAGCAGCTCGACAGGGGGCGGGACTGAAGCTTTCTTT. Its protein is CASSSTGGGTEAFF. The chain employs TRBV7-8 and TRBJ1-1; 10 nucleotides line up with TRBD1. V dropped 4 bases and J dropped 5; count of bases not matched to a gene: 4. Germline CDR1 and CDR2: SGHVS and FQNEAQ. The CDR3 runs to 14 residues.

This clonotype was counted a single time. The chain joins TRBV4-3 to TRBJ1-2; D uncertain. The length of the CDR3 is 13 residues. The germline gives CDR1 LGHNA, CDR2 YSLEER. V was shortened by 4 bases and J by 2 bases, with 8 bases between the two germline ends. The CDR3 sequence is CASSPSENYGYTF. Here the CDR3 DNA reads TGCGCCAGCAGCCCCTCGGAGAACTATGGCTACACCTTC.

There are many counts of this clonotype. As DNA, the CDR3 is TGTGCCAGCTCAATTCGGGACTTGCAGTTCTTC. Protein product: CASSIRDLQFF. The chain recombines TRBV2 with TRBJ2-1, with D tentatively TRBD2 (6 bases). The length of the CDR3 is 11 residues. Looked up from germline, CDR1 is SNHLY and CDR2 is FYNNEI. V lost 8 bases, J lost 12 bases, and 14 bases lay in between.

This clonotype has a handful of counts. This rearrangement joins TRBV4-3 to TRBJ1-2, with 8 bases that match TRBD1. Per germline, CDR1 LGHNA and CDR2 YSLEER. The CDR3 runs to 15 residues. V shed 1 base, J shed 2 bases, and the junction held 3 bases outside the gene matches. CDR3 in DNA: TGCGCCAGCAGCCAAGGGACAGGGCAAAACTATGGCTACACCTTC. Protein sequence: CASSQGTGQNYGYTF.

This clonotype was detected ten times or more. The chain is built from TRBV30 and TRBJ1-3, with D unresolved. The germline V gene encodes CDR1 GTSNPN and CDR2 SVGIG (reference sequence). This CDR3 is built from 13 residues. V was clipped by 7 bases and J by 0 bases, with 10 bases between them. CDR3 nucleotides: TGTGCCTACGACAAGAGCTCTGGAAACACCATATATTTT. It is translated as CAYDKSSGNTIYF.

The sample holds many counts of this clonotype. The V and J genes are TRBV12-3 or TRBV12-4 and TRBJ1-1, with 9 bases matching TRBD1. With 5 bases clipped from V and 4 bases from J, the junction kept 5 bases outside the gene matches. The length of the CDR3 is 14 residues. The CDR3 loop is CASSPTGGSTEAFF. The CDR3 coding sequence is TGTGCCAGCAGTCCTACAGGGGGCTCCACTGAAGCTTTCTTT.

This clonotype was counted between two and nine times. V and J are TRBV5-1 and TRBJ2-1, with D possibly being TRBD1 (6 bases). V lost 0 bases and J 3 bases, leaving 10 bases between the germline ends. Germline V gene data show CDR1 as SGHRS and CDR2 as YFSETQ. The CDR3 has 15 residues. This CDR3 is CASSLEGENYNEQFF. In DNA form, the CDR3 reads TGCGCCAGCAGCTTGGAGGGGGAGAACTACAATGAGCAGTTCTTC.

At least ten counts were recorded for this clonotype. The rearrangement uses TRBV7-2 and TRBJ2-3; TRBD2 matches at 14 bases. CDR3 length: 16 amino acids. Germline V lookup: CDR1 SGHTA, CDR2 FQGNSA. The J segment lost 4 bases and the V segment lost 6 bases, leaving 6 bases of the junction unmatched. The CDR3 coding sequence is TGTGCCAGCAGTAGACTAGCGGGAGGGCCCGCAGATACGCAGTATTTT. It translates to CASSRLAGGPADTQYF.